The 6 T cell receptor beta chains in this list originate from one sample, sequenced in a study of shared clonotypes between healthy human individuals. Produced via immunoSEQ multiplex PCR; TCRdb's table is partial and in-frame only. This sample has around 700,000 clones, with approximately 79% found just once. The sample was memory CD4+ T cells sorted from blood. Subset meaning: CD45RA-negative fraction. The receptors shown here come from a woman younger than 45 in good health.

This clone was counted a single time. J is TRBJ2-3 and V is TRBV13; 11 bases map to TRBD2. Germline trimming cut 5 bases from V and 4 bases from J; bases unmatched to any gene: 11. Germline V CDR1 and CDR2: PRHDT, FYEKMQ (reference sequence). The CDR3 runs to 17 residues. For the CDR3, the DNA is TGTGCCAGCAGCCCGAGTCTACTAGCGGGAGTGCCAGATACGCAGTATTTT. Protein: CASSPSLLAGVPDTQYF.

About this clone itself: This may stem from a read error, because a much larger clone lies one nucleotide away. The chain couples TRBV7-2 to TRBJ1-5; tentative D call: TRBD1 (6 bases). CDR1 and CDR2 from the germline V gene are SGHTA and FQGNSA. The ends were cut back, 1 base at V and 0 bases at J, with 7 bases in the middle. The CDR3 loop spans 15 amino acids. The CDR3 loop is CASSLEGGSNQPQHF. In nucleotides, the CDR3 is TGTGCCAGCAGCTTAGAAGGGGGTAGCAATCAGCCCCAGCATTTT. The full variable domain, with the rest looked up from reference TRBV7-2 and TRBJ1-5, is GAGVSQSPSNKVTEKGKDVELRCDPISGHTALYWYRQSLGQGLEFLIYFQGNSAPDKSGLPSDRFSAERTGGSVSTLTIQRTQQEDSAVYLCASSLEGGSNQPQHFGDGTRLSIL.

This chain joins TRBV7-8 and TRBJ1-2; D is perhaps TRBD1 (5 bases). Germline assignment: CDR1 SGHVS and CDR2 FQNEAQ. The CDR3 is 14 residues long. The V end was cut by 5 bases, the J end by 5 bases, with 15 bases between. The CDR3 loop reads CASSRSRESYGYTF. In nucleotides, the CDR3 is TGTGCCAGCAGCCGATCCAGGGAGTCGTATGGCTACACCTTC. The full variable domain, in which reference TRBV7-8 and TRBJ1-2 provide the parts outside the CDR3, is GAGVSQSPRYKVAKRGQDVALRCDPISGHVSLFWYQQALGQGPEFLTYFQNEAQLDKSGLPSDRFFAERPEGSVSTLKIQRTQQEDSAVYLCASSRSRESYGYTFGSGTRLTVV.

The genes are TRBV19 and TRBJ2-3, with 9 positions matching TRBD1. V shed 6 bases and J 4 bases; nucleotides not matched to a gene: 8. The germline V gene encodes CDR1 LNHDA and CDR2 SQIVND (reference sequence). The CDR3 has 15 amino acids. CDR3 sequence: CASSLQGAVSDTQYF. The CDR3 DNA reads as TGTGCCAGTAGCCTACAGGGGGCGGTTTCAGATACGCAGTATTTT.

The chain joins TRBV7-6 to TRBJ2-1; 10 bases map to TRBD1. CDR1 is SGHVS and CDR2 is FNYEAQ in the germline V gene. This CDR3 has 15 amino acids. J lost 6 bases, V lost 5 bases, and 7 bases had no gene match. CDR3 DNA sequence: TGTGCCAGCAGCCTGGACAGGGGGGGGCTCAATGAGCAGTTCTTC. Translating it yields CASSLDRGGLNEQFF. Looking up the rest from reference TRBV7-6 and TRBJ2-1 gives the full variable domain: GAGVSQSPRYKVTKRGQDVALRCDPISGHVSLYWYRQALGQGPEFLTYFNYEAQQDKSGLPNDRFSAERPEGSISTLTIQRTEQRDSAMYRCASSLDRGGLNEQFFGPGTRLTVL.

The V gene is TRBV27, the J gene TRBJ2-2; 13 nucleotides align to TRBD2. The CDR3 has 16 residues. Trimming removed 6 bases from V and 2 bases from J; junction bases left unmatched: 3. Germline CDR1 reads MNHEY; CDR2 reads SMNVEV (reference sequence). CDR3 DNA: TGTGCCAGCAGAGTGGGACTAGCGGGAAACACCGGGGAGCTGTTTTTT. Its translation: CASRVGLAGNTGELFF.